The clone carrying this TCR beta chain was seen many times. From RNA transcripts, TCR beta CDR3 regions were amplified. During a first-round RT-PCR of the TCR CDR3, the HTBI primer set was used. MiXCR, run by TCRdb on the multiplex PCR reads, gives a single entry per CDR3 protein. The sample yields hundreds of thousands of distinct CDR3 sequences, around 16% seen once. Trimming took off 5 bases at V and 2 bases at J, with 12 bases between the two ends. This CDR3 has 14 residues. CDR1 and CDR2 (germline): LGHNT, FRNRAP. The record originates from a study of T cells in Graves' hyperthyroidism and ophthalmopathy.

The specimen sequenced was blood. This receptor was obtained from a woman between 18 and 29 years old with Graves' hyperthyroidism. The rearrangement links TRBV12-5 to TRBJ2-5, with a tentative D call TRBD1 (5 bases). The CDR3 DNA reads as TGTGCTAGTGGTAACCCGACAGAACAAGAGACCCAGTACTTC. Residues: CASGNPTEQETQYF.